This is a list of T cell receptor beta chains from one sample in a study of blood T cell repertoires in COVID-19. This table comes from immunoSEQ multiplex PCR, and its TCRdb copy is limited to in-frame clones, with some not included. The sample has roughly 45,000 clones, about 89% seen once. The sample was peripheral blood. Receptors originate from a human donor in a cohort sampled during active COVID-19. Each CDR3 is given with its conserved first and last residue. Each record gives: J gene, clone size, D gene, V gene, CDR3 protein, CDR3 DNA. A D gene is named only where the DNA matches it firmly. The size entry is marked missing in some rows and otherwise reads once, few, many or a size class.

>TRBJ1-5|.|.|TRBV15
CATSRVPGDNQPQHF
TGTGCCACCAGCAGAGTACCCGGGGACAATCAGCCCCAGCATTTT
>TRBJ1-2|.|.|TRBV4-3
CASSQDRGYGYTF
TGCGCCAGCAGCCAAGATAGGGGGTATGGCTACACCTTC
>TRBJ2-7|.|.|TRBV18
CASSPRGRASYEQYF
TGTGCCAGCTCACCACGGGGCAGGGCCTCCTACGAGCAGTACTTC
>TRBJ1-2|once|TRBD1|TRBV5-6
CASSLAGQGINYGYTF
TGTGCCAGCAGCTTAGCGGGACAGGGTATTAACTATGGCTACACCTTC
>TRBJ1-1|.|.|TRBV3-1/TRBV3-2
CASSQGAKRTEAFF
TGTGCCAGCAGCCAAGGAGCGAAGAGGACTGAAGCTTTCTTT
>TRBJ2-7|.|.|TRBV6-2/TRBV6-3
CASSYESFSYEQYF
TGTGCCAGCAGTTACGAGTCATTCTCCTACGAGCAGTACTTC
>TRBJ1-1|.|.|TRBV7-2
CASSPDTEAFF
TGTGCCAGCAGCCCCGACACTGAAGCTTTCTTT
>TRBJ2-7|.|.|TRBV10-2
CASRTAAEQYF
TGCGCCAGCAGGACTGCGGCGGAGCAGTACTTC
>TRBJ2-7|few|TRBD1|TRBV4-1
CASSRLRAGGVYEQYF
TGCGCCAGCAGCCGGCTACGGGCAGGGGGCGTCTACGAGCAGTACTTC
>TRBJ2-7|.|.|TRBV5-6
CASSLVGGTPSYEQYF
TGTGCCAGCAGCTTGGTAGGGGGAACCCCCTCCTACGAGCAGTACTTC
>TRBJ2-7|.|.|TRBV11-2
CASSLDSWGRGQYF
TGTGCCAGCAGCTTAGATTCTTGGGGAAGGGGCCAGTACTTC
>TRBJ1-1|.|.|TRBV18
CASSPSGNTEAFF
TGTGCCAGCTCACCATCGGGGAACACTGAAGCTTTCTTT
>TRBJ2-6|.|.|TRBV10-1
CASRSGTGANVLTF
TGCGCCAGCAGGTCAGGGACTGGGGCCAACGTCCTGACTTTC
>TRBJ2-1|.|.|TRBV7-2
CASSLVGYNEQFF
TGTGCCAGCAGCTTAGTCGGCTACAATGAGCAGTTCTTC
>TRBJ1-1|.|.|TRBV2
CASSGNRARNTEAFF
TGTGCCAGCAGTGGTAACAGGGCCCGGAACACTGAAGCTTTCTTT
>TRBJ1-1|.|TRBD1|TRBV5-4
CASSLMRDSYMWTEAFF
TGTGCCAGCAGCTTGATGCGGGACAGCTACATGTGGACTGAAGCTTTCTTT
>TRBJ1-2|.|.|TRBV19
CAVRTDRTYGYTF
TGTGCCGTACGAACTGACAGAACCTATGGCTACACCTTC
>TRBJ1-2|.|TRBD1|TRBV5-1
CASSAGQGALGYTF
TGCGCCAGCAGCGCTGGACAGGGGGCGCTTGGCTACACCTTC
>TRBJ2-7|.|TRBD1|TRBV19
CASNTGTGPNEQYF
TGTGCCAGTAACACCGGGACAGGTCCCAACGAGCAGTACTTC
>TRBJ2-7|.|.|TRBV7-6
CASSPPGYEQYF
TGTGCCAGCAGCCCTCCAGGCTACGAGCAGTACTTC
>TRBJ2-3|.|.|TRBV7-9
CASSLSGGNTDTQYF
TGTGCCAGCAGCTTATCCGGCGGAAACACAGATACGCAGTATTTT
>TRBJ1-4|.|.|TRBV27
CASSRQDLAANEKLFF
TGTGCCAGCAGCCGACAGGACCTCGCCGCTAATGAAAAACTGTTTTTT
>TRBJ1-2|.|.|TRBV3-1/TRBV3-2
CASSRDTYNYGYTF
TGTGCCAGCAGCCGGGACACATATAACTATGGCTACACCTTC
>TRBJ1-2|.|TRBD1|TRBV4-3
CASSQELGQGDGYTF
TGCGCCAGCAGCCAAGAGTTGGGACAGGGAGATGGCTACACCTTC
>TRBJ2-7|.|TRBD1|TRBV6-5
CASRTGNTYEQYF
TGTGCCAGCAGGACAGGGAATACCTACGAGCAGTACTTC
>TRBJ2-7|.|.|TRBV3-1/TRBV3-2
CASSLQQTGVSYEQYF
TGTGCCAGCAGCCTCCAACAAACCGGGGTTTCCTACGAGCAGTACTTC
>TRBJ1-1|.|.|TRBV20-1
CSARGYTEAFF
TGCAGTGCTCGGGGGTACACTGAAGCTTTCTTT
>TRBJ2-7|once|TRBD1|TRBV18
CASSPLTVPGQVNYEQYF
TGTGCCAGCTCACCACTCACTGTTCCGGGACAGGTAAACTACGAGCAGTACTTC
>TRBJ1-4|.|.|TRBV5-4
CASSLDEATNEKLFF
TGTGCCAGCAGCTTGGATGAGGCAACTAATGAAAAACTGTTTTTT
>TRBJ1-1|.|TRBD1|TRBV19
CASRFRDSMNTEAFF
TGTGCCAGTAGATTCCGGGACAGCATGAACACTGAAGCTTTCTTT
>TRBJ2-7|.|.|TRBV24-1
CATSDSGSPGGYEQYF
TGTGCCACCAGTGATTCCGGGTCCCCAGGAGGCTACGAGCAGTACTTC
>TRBJ1-2|.|TRBD1|TRBV5-6
CASSSDADRVNYGYTF
TGTGCCAGCAGCTCCGATGCCGACAGGGTGAACTATGGCTACACCTTC
>TRBJ1-1|.|TRBD1|TRBV4-3
CASSQEPGQGAQAFF
TGCGCCAGCAGCCAGGAACCGGGACAGGGGGCGCAAGCTTTCTTT
>TRBJ2-7|.|.|TRBV4-3
CASSQDLNSGRVGEQYF
TGCGCCAGCAGCCAAGATTTAAACTCGGGCAGGGTGGGGGAGCAGTACTTC
>TRBJ2-7|.|.|TRBV10-1
CASSERAGDGYEQYF
TGCGCCAGCAGTGAGCGGGCAGGGGACGGGTACGAGCAGTACTTC
>TRBJ1-2|.|TRBD1|TRBV6-1
CASSASTGEKDYGYTF
TGTGCCAGCAGTGCAAGTACAGGGGAGAAAGACTATGGCTACACCTTC
>TRBJ1-2|.|.|TRBV21-1
CASSKSETGFKYGYTF
TGTGCCAGCAGCAAATCCGAGACAGGTTTCAAGTATGGCTACACCTTC
>TRBJ2-7|.|.|TRBV4-3
CASSQDSPLSGVTYEQYF
TGCGCCAGCAGCCAAGATAGCCCCTTGTCAGGGGTAACCTACGAGCAGTACTTC
>TRBJ1-1|.|.|TRBV7-9
CASSFTTTGWGTEAFF
TGTGCCAGCAGCTTCACGACCACAGGGTGGGGGACTGAAGCTTTCTTT
>TRBJ1-1|.|TRBD1|TRBV5-1
CASSLAGQGNTEAFF
TGCGCCAGCAGCTTGGCGGGACAGGGCAACACTGAAGCTTTCTTT
>TRBJ2-7|.|TRBD2|TRBV27
CASSLSGGGAFYEQYF
TGTGCCAGCAGTTTATCAGGCGGGGGGGCCTTTTACGAGCAGTACTTC
>TRBJ2-7|.|TRBD1|TRBV13
CASSLGGQAYEQYF
TGTGCCAGCAGCTTAGGAGGACAGGCCTACGAGCAGTACTTC
>TRBJ1-2|.|TRBD1|TRBV6-5
CASSWVIGQGYGYTF
TGTGCCAGCAGTTGGGTCATCGGACAGGGCTATGGCTACACCTTC